These 3 T cell receptor beta chains were all obtained from the same sample, sequenced in a study of blood T cells in healthy people across ages. PCR was performed a second time for about 7 to 12 cycles using a sample-barcoded 5' primer and a J-beta primer mix. MiXCR, applied by TCRdb to the 5' RACE reads, yields one record per CDR3 protein. The sample holds around 1.5 million distinct CDR3 sequences; approximately 60% are singletons and the top ten take 6.7%. The material sequenced was blood. All receptors come from a man younger than 30 in good health.

The chain carries TRBV2 and TRBJ2-1, with 7 bases identical to TRBD1. This CDR3 comprises 16 residues. The trim removed 5 bases at V and 3 bases at J, leaving 10 bases unmatched. Germline V gene data show CDR1 as SNHLY and CDR2 as FYNNEI. CDR3 amino acids: CASSITGAIYYNEQFF. As DNA, the CDR3 is TGTGCCAGCAGTATCACAGGGGCCATATACTACAATGAGCAGTTCTTC. Full variable domain (outside the CDR3, taken from reference TRBV2 and TRBJ2-1): EPEVTQTPSHQVTQMGQEVILRCVPISNHLYFYWYRQILGQKVEFLVSFYNNEISEKSEIFDDQFSVERPDGSNFTLKIRSTKLEDSAMYFCASSITGAIYYNEQFFGPGTRLTVL.

Only a few counts were recorded for this clonotype. The chain is built from TRBV6-5 and TRBJ2-3; D is possibly TRBD2 (6 bases). The length of the CDR3 is 15 residues. V lost 6 bases and J 6 bases, leaving 19 bases between the germline ends. Germline CDR1 is MNHEY and CDR2 is SVGAGI. The CDR3: CASSQGGILGDTQYF. For the CDR3, the DNA is TGTGCCAGCAGCCAGGGAGGCATTCTAGGGGATACGCAGTATTTT.

The chain couples TRBV15 to TRBJ2-1, with 7 nucleotides matching TRBD2. Germline lookup yields CDR1 LNHNV and CDR2 YYDKDF (reference sequence). There are 16 residues in the CDR3. Trimming at V came to 1 base and at J to 8 bases, leaving 11 bases not matched to a gene. CDR3 coding DNA: TGTGCCACCAGCAGAGTGGGACGAGCGGGATCCCATGAGCAGTTCTTC. Its protein product is CATSRVGRAGSHEQFF.